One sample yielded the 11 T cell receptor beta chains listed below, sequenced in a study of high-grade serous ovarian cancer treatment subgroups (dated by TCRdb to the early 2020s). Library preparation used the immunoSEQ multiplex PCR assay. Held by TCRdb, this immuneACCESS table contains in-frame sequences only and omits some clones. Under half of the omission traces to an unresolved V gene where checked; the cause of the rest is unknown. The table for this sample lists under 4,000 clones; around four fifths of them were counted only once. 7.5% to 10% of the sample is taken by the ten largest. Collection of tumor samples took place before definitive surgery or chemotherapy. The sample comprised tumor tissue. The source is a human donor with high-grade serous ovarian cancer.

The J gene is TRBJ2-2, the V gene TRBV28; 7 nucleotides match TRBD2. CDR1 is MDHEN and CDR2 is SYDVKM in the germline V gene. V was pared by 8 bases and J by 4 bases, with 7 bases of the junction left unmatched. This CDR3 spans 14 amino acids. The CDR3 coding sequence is TGTGCCAGCTTGACTAGCTCTTTCACCGGGGAGCTGTTTTTT. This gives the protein CASLTSSFTGELFF.

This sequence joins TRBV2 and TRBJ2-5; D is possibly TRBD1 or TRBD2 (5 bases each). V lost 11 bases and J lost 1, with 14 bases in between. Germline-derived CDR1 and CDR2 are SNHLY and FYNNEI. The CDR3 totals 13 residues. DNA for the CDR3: TGTGCCCAAAGGGACCAGCCCCAAGAGACCCAGTACTTC. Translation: CAQRDQPQETQYF.

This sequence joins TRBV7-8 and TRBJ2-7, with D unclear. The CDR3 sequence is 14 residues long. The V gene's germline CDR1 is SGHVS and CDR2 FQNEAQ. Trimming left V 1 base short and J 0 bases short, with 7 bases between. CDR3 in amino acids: CASSLVRSSYEQYF. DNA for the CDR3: TGTGCCAGCAGCTTAGTCAGGTCCTCCTACGAGCAGTACTTC.

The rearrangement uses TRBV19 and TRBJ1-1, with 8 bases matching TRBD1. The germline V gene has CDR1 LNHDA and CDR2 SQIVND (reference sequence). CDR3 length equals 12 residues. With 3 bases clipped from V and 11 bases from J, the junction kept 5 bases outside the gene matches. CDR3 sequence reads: CASSILQGAAFF. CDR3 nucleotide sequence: TGTGCCAGTAGTATCTTGCAGGGGGCCGCTTTCTTT.

CDR3 DNA sequence: TGTGCCAGCAGCCGCACTAGCGGGAGCACAGATACGCAGTATTTT. It yields the protein CASSRTSGSTDTQYF. V is TRBV4-2 and J is TRBJ2-3; TRBD2 matches 9 bases. CDR1 is LGHNA, CDR2 YNFKEQ, per germline. The V gene end was trimmed by 4 bases and the J gene end by 0 bases; junction bases not matched to a gene: 2. The CDR3 extends over 15 amino acids.

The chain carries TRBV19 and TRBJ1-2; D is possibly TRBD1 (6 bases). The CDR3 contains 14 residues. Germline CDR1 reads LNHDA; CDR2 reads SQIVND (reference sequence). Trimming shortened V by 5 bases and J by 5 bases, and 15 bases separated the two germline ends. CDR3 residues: CASSSTGNIYGYTF. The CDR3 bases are TGTGCCAGTAGTTCAACAGGGAACATTTATGGCTACACCTTC. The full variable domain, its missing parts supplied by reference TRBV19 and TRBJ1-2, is DGGITQSPKYLFRKEGQNVTLSCEQNLNHDAMYWYRQDPGQGLRLIYYSQIVNDFQKGDIAEGYSVSREKKESFPLTVTSAQKNPTAFYLCASSSTGNIYGYTFGSGTRLTVV.

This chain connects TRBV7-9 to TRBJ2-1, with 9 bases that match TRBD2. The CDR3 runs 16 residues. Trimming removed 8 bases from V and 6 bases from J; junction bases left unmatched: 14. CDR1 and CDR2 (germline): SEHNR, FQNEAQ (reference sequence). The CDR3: CASAESSGLASNEQFF. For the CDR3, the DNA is TGTGCCAGCGCCGAGAGCTCGGGACTAGCTTCCAATGAGCAGTTCTTC.

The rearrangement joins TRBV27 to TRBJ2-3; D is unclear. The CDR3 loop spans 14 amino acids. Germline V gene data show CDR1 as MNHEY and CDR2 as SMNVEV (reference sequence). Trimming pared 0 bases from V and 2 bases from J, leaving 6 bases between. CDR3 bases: TGTGCCAGCAGTTTATCGCGGTCCACAGATACGCAGTATTTT. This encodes CASSLSRSTDTQYF.

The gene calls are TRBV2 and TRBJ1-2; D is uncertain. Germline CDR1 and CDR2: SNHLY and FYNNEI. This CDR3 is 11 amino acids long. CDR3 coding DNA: TGTGCGACGCTGGGTACTGGGGGCTACACCTTC. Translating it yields CATLGTGGYTF.

The CDR3 region is CASSPQRDASYNEQFF. CDR3 nucleotides: TGTGCCAGCTCCCCTCAGCGGGATGCTTCCTACAATGAGCAGTTCTTC. The chain couples TRBV18 to TRBJ2-1, with 7 bases matching TRBD2. Germline V gene lookup returns CDR1 KGHSH and CDR2 LQKENI. Trimming cost V 6 bases and J 1 base; bases outside gene matches: 9. There are 16 residues in the CDR3.

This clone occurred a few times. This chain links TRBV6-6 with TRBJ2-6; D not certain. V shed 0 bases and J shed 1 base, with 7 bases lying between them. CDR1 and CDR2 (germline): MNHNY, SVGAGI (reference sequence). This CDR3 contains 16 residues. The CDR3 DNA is TGTGCCAGCAGTTACTCCGCCAGATCTGGGGCCAACGTCCTGACTTTC. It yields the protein CASSYSARSGANVLTF.